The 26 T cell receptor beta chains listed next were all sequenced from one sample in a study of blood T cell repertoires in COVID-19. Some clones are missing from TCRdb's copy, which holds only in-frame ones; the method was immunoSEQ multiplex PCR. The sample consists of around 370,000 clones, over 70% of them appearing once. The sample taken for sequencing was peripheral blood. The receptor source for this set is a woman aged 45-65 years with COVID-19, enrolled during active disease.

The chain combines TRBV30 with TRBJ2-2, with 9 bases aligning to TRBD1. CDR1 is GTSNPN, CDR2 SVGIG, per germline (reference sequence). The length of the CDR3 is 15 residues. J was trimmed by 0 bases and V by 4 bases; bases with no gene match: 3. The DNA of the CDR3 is TGTGCCTGGAACCGGGACAGGGCGAACACCGGGGAGCTGTTTTTT. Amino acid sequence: CAWNRDRANTGELFF.

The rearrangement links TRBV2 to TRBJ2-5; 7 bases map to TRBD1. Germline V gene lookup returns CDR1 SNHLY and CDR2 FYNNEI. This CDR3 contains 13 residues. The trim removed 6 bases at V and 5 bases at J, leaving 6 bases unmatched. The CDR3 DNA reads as TGTGCCAGCAGGGGGACAGTCGGGGAGACCCAGTACTTC. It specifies CASRGTVGETQYF. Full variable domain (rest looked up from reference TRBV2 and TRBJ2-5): EPEVTQTPSHQVTQMGQEVILRCVPISNHLYFYWYRQILGQKVEFLVSFYNNEISEKSEIFDDQFSVERPDGSNFTLKIRSTKLEDSAMYFCASRGTVGETQYFGPGTRLLVL.

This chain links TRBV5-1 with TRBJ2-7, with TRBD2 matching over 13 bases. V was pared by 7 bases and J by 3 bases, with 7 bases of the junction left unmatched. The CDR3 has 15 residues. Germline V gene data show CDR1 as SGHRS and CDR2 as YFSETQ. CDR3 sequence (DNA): TGCGCCAGCGGACGAGGGACTAGCGGGGTCTACGAGCAGTACTTC. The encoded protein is CASGRGTSGVYEQYF.

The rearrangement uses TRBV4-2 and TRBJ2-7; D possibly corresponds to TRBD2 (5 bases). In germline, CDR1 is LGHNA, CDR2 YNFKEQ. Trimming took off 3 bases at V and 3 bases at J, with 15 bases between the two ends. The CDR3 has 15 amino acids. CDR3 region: CASSQTLERFYEQYF. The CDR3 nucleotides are TGTGCCAGCAGCCAGACGCTGGAGCGGTTCTACGAGCAGTACTTC.

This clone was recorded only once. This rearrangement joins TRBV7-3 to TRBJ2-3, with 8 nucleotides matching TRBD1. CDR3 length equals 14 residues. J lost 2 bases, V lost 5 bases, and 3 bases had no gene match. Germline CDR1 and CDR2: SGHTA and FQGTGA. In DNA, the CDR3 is TGTGCCAGCAGCCCGGGACAGGTCACAGATACGCAGTATTTT. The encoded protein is CASSPGQVTDTQYF.

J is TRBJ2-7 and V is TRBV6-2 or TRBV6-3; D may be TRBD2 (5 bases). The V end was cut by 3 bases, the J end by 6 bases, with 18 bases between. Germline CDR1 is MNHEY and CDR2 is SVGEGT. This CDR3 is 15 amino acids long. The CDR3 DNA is TGTGCCAGCAGTTATGATCCGGGATCGTCGGTCGAGCAGTACTTC. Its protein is CASSYDPGSSVEQYF.

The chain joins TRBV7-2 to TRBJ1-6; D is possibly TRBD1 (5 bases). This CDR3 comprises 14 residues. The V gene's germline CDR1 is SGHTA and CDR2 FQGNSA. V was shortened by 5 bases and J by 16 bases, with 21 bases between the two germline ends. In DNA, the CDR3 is TGTGCCAGCAGCCCCCGGGGGGGGGAGAGCCGACTCCACTTT. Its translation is CASSPRGGESRLHF.

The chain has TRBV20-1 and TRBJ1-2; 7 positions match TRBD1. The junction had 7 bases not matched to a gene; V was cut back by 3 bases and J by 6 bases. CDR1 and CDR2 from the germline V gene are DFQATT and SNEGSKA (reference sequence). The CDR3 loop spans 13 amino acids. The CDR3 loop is CSASSRGEHGYTF. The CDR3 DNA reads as TGCAGTGCTAGTTCCAGGGGGGAACATGGCTACACCTTC.

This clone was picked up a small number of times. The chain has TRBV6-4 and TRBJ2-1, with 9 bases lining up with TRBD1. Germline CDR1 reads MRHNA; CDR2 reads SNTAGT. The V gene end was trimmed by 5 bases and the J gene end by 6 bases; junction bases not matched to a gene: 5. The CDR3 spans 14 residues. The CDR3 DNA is TGTGCCAGCAGTCGGACAGGGGAGCTCAATGAGCAGTTCTTC. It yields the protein CASSRTGELNEQFF.

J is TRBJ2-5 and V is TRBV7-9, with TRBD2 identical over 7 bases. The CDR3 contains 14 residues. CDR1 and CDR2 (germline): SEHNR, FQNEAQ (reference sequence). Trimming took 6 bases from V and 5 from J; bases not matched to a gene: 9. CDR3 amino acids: CASSSREARETQYF. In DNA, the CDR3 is TGTGCCAGCAGTTCCCGGGAGGCGAGGGAGACCCAGTACTTC.

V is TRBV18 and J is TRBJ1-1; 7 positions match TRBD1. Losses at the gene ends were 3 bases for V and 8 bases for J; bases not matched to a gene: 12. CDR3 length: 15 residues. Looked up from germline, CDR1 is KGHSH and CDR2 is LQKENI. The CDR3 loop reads CASSPPGTARPEAFF. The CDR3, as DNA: TGTGCCAGCTCACCCCCCGGGACAGCGAGACCCGAAGCTTTCTTT.

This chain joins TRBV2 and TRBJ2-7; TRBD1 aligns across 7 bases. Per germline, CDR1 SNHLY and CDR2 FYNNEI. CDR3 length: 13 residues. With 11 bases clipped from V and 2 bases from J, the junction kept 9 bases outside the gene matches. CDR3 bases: TGTGCCGGCCAAACAGGGGCCGCCTACGAGCAGTACTTC. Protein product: CAGQTGAAYEQYF.

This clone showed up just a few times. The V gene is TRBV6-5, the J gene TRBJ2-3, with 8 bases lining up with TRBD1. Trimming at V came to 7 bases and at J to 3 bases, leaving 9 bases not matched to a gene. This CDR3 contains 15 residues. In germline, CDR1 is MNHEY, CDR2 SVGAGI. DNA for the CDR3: TGTGCCAGCATATGGAGACAGGGGCTTACAGATACGCAGTATTTT. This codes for CASIWRQGLTDTQYF.

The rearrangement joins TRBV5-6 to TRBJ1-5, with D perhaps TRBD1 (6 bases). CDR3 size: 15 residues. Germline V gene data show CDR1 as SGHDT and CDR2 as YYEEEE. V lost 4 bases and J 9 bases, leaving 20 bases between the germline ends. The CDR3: CASSPSGQGTPPQHF. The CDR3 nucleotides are TGTGCCAGCAGCCCGTCAGGGCAGGGGACCCCGCCCCAGCATTTT.

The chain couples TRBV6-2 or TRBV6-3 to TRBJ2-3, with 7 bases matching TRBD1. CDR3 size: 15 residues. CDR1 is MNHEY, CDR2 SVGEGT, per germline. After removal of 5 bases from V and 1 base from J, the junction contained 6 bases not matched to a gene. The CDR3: CASSRTGLGTDTQYF. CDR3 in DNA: TGTGCCAGCAGTCGGACAGGCTTGGGCACAGATACGCAGTATTTT.

CDR3 sequence reads: CASGTGPVTEAFF. CDR3 bases: TGTGCCAGCGGCACAGGGCCTGTCACTGAAGCTTTCTTT. The chain has TRBV25-1 and TRBJ1-1; D perhaps matches TRBD1 (6 bases). The length of the CDR3 is 13 residues. Trimming took 8 bases from V and 4 from J, leaving 14 bases between them. The V gene's germline CDR1 is MGHDK and CDR2 SYGVNS.

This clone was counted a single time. The CDR3 loop is CASSPRVPRSYNEQFF. The CDR3 bases are TGTGCCAGCAGCCCGCGGGTCCCGCGCTCCTACAATGAGCAGTTCTTC. The chain is built from TRBV11-1 and TRBJ2-1; a possible D gene is TRBD2 (5 bases). The V and J ends lost 5 bases and 0 bases respectively, with 14 bases between them. The CDR3 sequence is 16 residues long. Per germline, CDR1 SGHAT and CDR2 FQDESV (reference sequence).

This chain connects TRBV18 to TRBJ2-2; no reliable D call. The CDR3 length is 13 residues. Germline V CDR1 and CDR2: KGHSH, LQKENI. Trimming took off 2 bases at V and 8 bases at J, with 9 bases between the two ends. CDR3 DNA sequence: TGTGCCAGCTCACCAGGCAGCGCTGGGGAGCTGTTTTTT. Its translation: CASSPGSAGELFF.

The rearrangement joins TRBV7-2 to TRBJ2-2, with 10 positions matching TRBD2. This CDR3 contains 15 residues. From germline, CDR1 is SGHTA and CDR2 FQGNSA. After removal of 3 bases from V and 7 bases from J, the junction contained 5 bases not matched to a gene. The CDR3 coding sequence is TGTGCCAGCAGCTTGCTAGCGGGAGTCGTCGGGGAGCTGTTTTTT. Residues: CASSLLAGVVGELFF. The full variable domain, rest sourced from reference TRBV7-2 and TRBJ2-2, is GAGVSQSPSNKVTEKGKDVELRCDPISGHTALYWYRQSLGQGLEFLIYFQGNSAPDKSGLPSDRFSAERTGGSVSTLTIQRTQQEDSAVYLCASSLLAGVVGELFFGEGSRLTVL.

CDR3 bases: TGTGCCAGCAGCCTCACGGGGACAGAACGCCCCCTCCACTTT. This translates into CASSLTGTERPLHF. The V call is TRBV5-4, the J call TRBJ1-6, with 7 positions matching TRBD1. The trim removed 4 bases at V and 13 bases at J, leaving 11 bases unmatched. This CDR3 comprises 14 residues. Germline lookup yields CDR1 SGHNT and CDR2 YYREEE (reference sequence).

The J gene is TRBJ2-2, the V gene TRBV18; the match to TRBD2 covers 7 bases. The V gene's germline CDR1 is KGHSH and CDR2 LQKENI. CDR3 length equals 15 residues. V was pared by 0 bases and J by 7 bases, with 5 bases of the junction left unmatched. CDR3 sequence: CASSPPGGSGGELFF. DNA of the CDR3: TGTGCCAGCTCACCACCGGGCGGGAGTGGCGGGGAGCTGTTTTTT.

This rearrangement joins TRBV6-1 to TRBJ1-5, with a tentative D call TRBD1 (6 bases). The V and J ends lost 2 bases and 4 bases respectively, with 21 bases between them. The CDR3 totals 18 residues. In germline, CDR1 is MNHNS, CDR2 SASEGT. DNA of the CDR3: TGTGCCAGCAGTGAAAGGGGAGTGTGGGGGCTTATTAATCAGCCCCAGCATTTT. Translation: CASSERGVWGLINQPQHF.

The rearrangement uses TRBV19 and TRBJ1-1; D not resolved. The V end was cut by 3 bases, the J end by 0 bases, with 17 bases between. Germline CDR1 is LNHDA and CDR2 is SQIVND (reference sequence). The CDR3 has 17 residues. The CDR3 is CASSMSRGTEMNTEAFF. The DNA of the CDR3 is TGTGCCAGTAGTATGTCCCGTGGAACAGAGATGAACACTGAAGCTTTCTTT.

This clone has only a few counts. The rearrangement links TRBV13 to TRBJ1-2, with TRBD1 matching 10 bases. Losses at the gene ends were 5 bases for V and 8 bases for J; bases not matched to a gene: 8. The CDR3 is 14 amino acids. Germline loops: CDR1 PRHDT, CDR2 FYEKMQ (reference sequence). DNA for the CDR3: TGTGCCAGCAGCCATGGGACAGGGGTTAGAGGCTACACCTTC. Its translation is CASSHGTGVRGYTF.

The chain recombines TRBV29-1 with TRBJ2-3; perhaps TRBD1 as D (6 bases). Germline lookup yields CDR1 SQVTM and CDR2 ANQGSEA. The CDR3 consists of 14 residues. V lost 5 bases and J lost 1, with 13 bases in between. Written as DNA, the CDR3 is TGCAGCGTTTCTTGGAGACAGGGCACAGATACGCAGTATTTT. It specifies CSVSWRQGTDTQYF.

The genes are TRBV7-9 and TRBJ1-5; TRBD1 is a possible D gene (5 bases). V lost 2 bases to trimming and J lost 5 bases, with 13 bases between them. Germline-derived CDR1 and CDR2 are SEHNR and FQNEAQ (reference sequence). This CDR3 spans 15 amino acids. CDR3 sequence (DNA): TGTGCCAGCAGCTTACTTGGGCAGGGTGATCAGCCCCAGCATTTT. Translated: CASSLLGQGDQPQHF.